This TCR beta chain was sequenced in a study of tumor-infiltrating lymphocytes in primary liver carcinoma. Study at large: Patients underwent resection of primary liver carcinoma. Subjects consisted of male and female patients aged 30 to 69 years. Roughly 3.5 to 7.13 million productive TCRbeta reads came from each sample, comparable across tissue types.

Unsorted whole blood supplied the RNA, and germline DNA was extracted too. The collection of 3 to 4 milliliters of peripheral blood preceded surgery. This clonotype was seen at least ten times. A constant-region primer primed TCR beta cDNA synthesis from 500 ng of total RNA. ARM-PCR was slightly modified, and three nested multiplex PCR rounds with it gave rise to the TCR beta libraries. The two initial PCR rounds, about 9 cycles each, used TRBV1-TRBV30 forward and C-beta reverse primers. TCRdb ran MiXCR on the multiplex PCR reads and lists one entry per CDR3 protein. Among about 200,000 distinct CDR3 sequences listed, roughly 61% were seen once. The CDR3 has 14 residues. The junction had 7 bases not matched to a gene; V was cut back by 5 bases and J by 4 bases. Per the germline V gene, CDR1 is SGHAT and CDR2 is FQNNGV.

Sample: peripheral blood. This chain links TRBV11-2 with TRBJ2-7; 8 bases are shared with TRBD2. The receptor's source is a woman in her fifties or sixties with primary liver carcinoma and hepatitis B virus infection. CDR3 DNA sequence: TGTGCCAGCAGCCCCAGCGGGAGAGCGTACGAGCAGTACTTC. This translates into CASSPSGRAYEQYF.